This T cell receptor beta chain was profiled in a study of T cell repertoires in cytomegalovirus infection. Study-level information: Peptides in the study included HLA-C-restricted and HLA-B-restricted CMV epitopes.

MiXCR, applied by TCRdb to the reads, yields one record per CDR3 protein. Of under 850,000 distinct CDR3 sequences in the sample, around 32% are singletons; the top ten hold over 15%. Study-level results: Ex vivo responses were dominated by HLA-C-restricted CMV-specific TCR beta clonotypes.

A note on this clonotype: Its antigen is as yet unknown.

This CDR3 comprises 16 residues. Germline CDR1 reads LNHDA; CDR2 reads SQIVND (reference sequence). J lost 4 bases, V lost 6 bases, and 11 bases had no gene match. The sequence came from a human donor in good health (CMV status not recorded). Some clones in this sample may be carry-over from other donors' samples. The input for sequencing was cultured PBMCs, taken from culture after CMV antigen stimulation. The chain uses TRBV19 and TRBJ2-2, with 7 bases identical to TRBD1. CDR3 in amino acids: CASRNWGTEFTGELFF. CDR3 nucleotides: TGTGCCAGTAGGAATTGGGGGACAGAGTTCACCGGGGAGCTGTTTTTT. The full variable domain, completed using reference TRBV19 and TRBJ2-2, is DGGITQSPKYLFRKEGQNVTLSCEQNLNHDAMYWYRQDPGQGLRLIYYSQIVNDFQKGDIAEGYSVSREKKESFPLTVTSAQKNPTAFYLCASRNWGTEFTGELFFGEGSRLTVL.